Listed below are T cell receptor beta chains from one sample, sequenced in a study of Ad26.COV2.S vaccination and SARS-CoV-2 variants. Assay: immunoSEQ multiplex PCR; the TCRdb copy retains only in-frame clones and omits some. The table records more than 300,000 clones, 80% to 90% of them present only once. Sequencing used peripheral blood, obtained in a trial of Ad26.COV2.S vaccine versus placebo. The source of these receptors is a person aged 18-65 years who received the Ad26.COV2.S COVID-19 vaccine or a placebo. Each CDR3 is given with its conserved first and last residue. The D gene is left open where the match is weak. A clone size is listed for some rows: how often the clone was seen (once, few, many), or a class if it is expanded.

>once|TRBV7-9|TRBJ2-4|13|.
CASSSTERNIQYF
TGTGCCAGCAGCTCGACAGAGAGAAACATTCAGTACTTC
>.|TRBV18|TRBJ1-1|16|.
CASSPMEAGGNTEAFF
TGTGCCAGCTCACCGATGGAGGCAGGTGGGAACACTGAAGCTTTCTTT
>.|TRBV5-1|TRBJ1-3|16|TRBD1
CASSLATGPSGNTIYF
TGCGCCAGCAGCTTGGCGACAGGGCCCTCTGGAAACACCATATATTTT
>.|TRBV6-1|TRBJ1-6|13|.
CASSGGWGSPLHF
TGTGCCAGCAGTGGGGGGTGGGGTTCACCCCTCCACTTT
>.|TRBV19|TRBJ2-1|14|.
CASIGGAPRYEQFF
TGTGCCAGTATTGGGGGGGCTCCTAGGTATGAGCAGTTCTTC
>.|TRBV7-2|TRBJ2-5|15|TRBD2
CASSEGLVDQETQYF
TGTGCCAGCAGCGAAGGACTAGTAGATCAAGAGACCCAGTACTTC
>.|TRBV10-3|TRBJ2-6|17|TRBD2
CAIRGTSGMSGANVLTF
TGTGCCATCAGGGGGACTAGCGGGATGTCTGGGGCCAACGTCCTGACTTTC
>.|TRBV7-2|TRBJ1-1|15|.
CASSLASRGNTEAFF
TGTGCCAGCAGCTTAGCGAGTAGGGGGAACACTGAAGCTTTCTTT
>.|TRBV5-1|TRBJ2-5|16|TRBD2
CASSLVTSGGPQDQYF
TGCGCCAGCAGCTTGGTGACTAGCGGGGGTCCCCAAGACCAGTACTTC
>.|TRBV15|TRBJ1-3|16|.
CATSRDPTSSGNTIYF
TGTGCCACCAGCAGAGATCCGACGAGCTCTGGAAACACCATATATTTT
>few|TRBV7-8|TRBJ2-7|17|TRBD2
CASSFTLAGEYSYEQYF
TGTGCCAGCAGCTTTACCTTAGCGGGAGAATATTCCTACGAGCAGTACTTC
>.|TRBV6-2/TRBV6-3|TRBJ1-1|17|.
CASSYPGSGYMNTEAFF
TGTGCCAGCAGTTACCCGGGGAGCGGGTACATGAACACTGAAGCTTTCTTT
>.|TRBV19|TRBJ1-1|15|TRBD1
CASSIVGTANTEAFF
TGTGCCAGTAGTATAGTAGGGACAGCGAACACTGAAGCTTTCTTT
>.|TRBV7-9|TRBJ2-1|14|.
CASSLEGAYNEQFF
TGTGCCAGCAGCTTAGAGGGCGCCTACAATGAGCAGTTCTTC
>.|TRBV6-2/TRBV6-3|TRBJ2-4|16|.
CASSYSYWRAKNIQYF
TGTGCCAGCAGTTACTCATACTGGAGGGCCAAAAACATTCAGTACTTC
>.|TRBV5-1|TRBJ1-6|14|.
CASSPRGGDSPLHF
TGCGCCAGCAGCCCCCGAGGGGGGGATTCACCCCTCCACTTT
>.|TRBV10-2|TRBJ2-5|11|.
CASGVLETQYF
TGCGCCAGCGGGGTCTTGGAGACCCAGTACTTC
>.|TRBV6-2/TRBV6-3|TRBJ2-1|14|.
CASSYSRLLNEQFF
TGTGCCAGCAGTTACTCGAGGCTGCTCAATGAGCAGTTCTTC
>.|TRBV4-3|TRBJ2-3|16|TRBD2
CASSPASGGLTDTQYF
TGCGCCAGCAGCCCAGCTAGCGGGGGGCTAACAGATACGCAGTATTTT
>.|TRBV21-1|TRBJ1-2|9|.
CAADYGYTF
TGTGCAGCGGACTATGGCTACACCTTC
>.|TRBV5-4|TRBJ2-3|15|TRBD1
CASSRTGGRTDTQYF
TGTGCCAGCAGCCGGACAGGGGGGAGGACAGATACGCAGTATTTT
>once|TRBV11-2|TRBJ2-3|13|TRBD1
CASSPPGGTGHHF
TGTGCCAGCAGCCCCCCTGGGGGGACAGGGCACCATTTT
>.|TRBV10-3|TRBJ1-4|13|.
CAIRAGVGEKLFF
TGTGCCATCAGGGCAGGGGTGGGTGAAAAACTGTTTTTT
>many|TRBV4-1|TRBJ1-1|11|.
CASSRAGEAFF
TGCGCCAGCAGCCGGGCAGGTGAAGCTTTCTTT
>.|TRBV27|TRBJ2-3|14|TRBD2
CASSAGGGTDTQYF
TGTGCCAGCAGTGCGGGAGGAGGGACAGATACGCAGTATTTT
>.|TRBV3-1/TRBV3-2|TRBJ2-5|18|TRBD1
CASSKGAMRLGGMGPQYF
TGTGCCAGCAGCAAGGGGGCGATGAGGCTAGGAGGTATGGGGCCCCAGTACTTC
>.|TRBV6-6|TRBJ1-1|14|.
CASSKGRLNTEAFF
TGTGCCAGCAGCAAGGGACGGTTGAACACTGAAGCTTTCTTT
>.|TRBV3-1/TRBV3-2|TRBJ2-5|13|.
CASSQRGDETQYF
TGTGCCAGCAGCCAAAGGGGGGATGAGACCCAGTACTTC
>once|TRBV7-2|TRBJ1-6|14|.
CASSLQGWNSPLHF
TGTGCCAGCAGCTTACAGGGGTGGAATTCACCCCTCCACTTT
>.|TRBV3-1/TRBV3-2|TRBJ2-5|16|TRBD2
CASSHGTSGPRETQYF
TGTGCCAGCAGCCACGGGACTAGCGGCCCCCGGGAGACCCAGTACTTC
>many|TRBV3-1/TRBV3-2|TRBJ1-2|14|.
CASSPQTGYDGYTF
TGTGCCAGCAGCCCCCAAACAGGGTACGATGGCTACACCTTC
>.|TRBV27|TRBJ1-2|14|.
CASSFDRYSYGYTF
TGTGCCAGCAGTTTCGACAGGTATTCCTATGGCTACACCTTC
>once|TRBV28|TRBJ2-5|15|.
CASSFRDTRGETQYF
TGTGCCAGCAGTTTCCGGGACACTAGAGGAGAGACCCAGTACTTC